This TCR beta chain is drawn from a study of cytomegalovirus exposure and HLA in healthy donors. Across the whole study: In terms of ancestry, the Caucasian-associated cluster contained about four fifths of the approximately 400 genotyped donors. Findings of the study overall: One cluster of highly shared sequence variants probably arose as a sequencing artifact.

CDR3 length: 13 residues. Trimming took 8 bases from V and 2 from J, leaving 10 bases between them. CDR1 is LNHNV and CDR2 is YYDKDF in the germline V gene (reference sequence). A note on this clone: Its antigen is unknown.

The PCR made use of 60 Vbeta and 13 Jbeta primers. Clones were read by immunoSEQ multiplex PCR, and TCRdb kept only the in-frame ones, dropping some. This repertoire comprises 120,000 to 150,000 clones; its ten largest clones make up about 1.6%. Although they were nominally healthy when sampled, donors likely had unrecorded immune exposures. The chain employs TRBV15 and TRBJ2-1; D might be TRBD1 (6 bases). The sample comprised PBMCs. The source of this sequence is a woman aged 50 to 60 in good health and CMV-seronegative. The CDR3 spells CATRGDTYNEQFF. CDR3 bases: TGTGCCACCCGAGGGGACACCTACAATGAGCAGTTCTTC.